These 28 T cell receptor beta chains were sequenced from one sample in a study of cytotoxic CD8 clonotypes in ibrutinib-treated CLL. Assay: immunoSEQ multiplex PCR; the TCRdb copy retains only in-frame clones and omits some. Seen here are around 250,000 clones, 70% observed once, and the top ten hold approximately 15%. Sequenced here: PBMCs, sampled after 24 months of ibrutinib treatment. The receptors come from a human donor with chronic lymphocytic leukemia.

This sequence joins TRBV4-2 and TRBJ1-1, with unresolved D. Germline V lookup: CDR1 LGHNA, CDR2 YNFKEQ. The V end was cut by 0 bases, the J end by 6 bases, with 8 bases between. The CDR3 spans 13 residues. CDR3: CASSQDPGAEAFF. The CDR3 nucleotides are TGTGCCAGCAGCCAAGATCCCGGCGCTGAAGCTTTCTTT.

V is TRBV28 and J is TRBJ2-4; 12 bases map to TRBD2. The CDR3 sequence is 15 residues long. The V gene end was trimmed by 5 bases and the J gene end by 7 bases; junction bases not matched to a gene: 6. Germline CDR1 is MDHEN and CDR2 is SYDVKM. This CDR3 is CASSQTGLAGNIQYF. CDR3 nucleotides: TGTGCCAGCAGTCAAACCGGACTAGCGGGGAACATTCAGTACTTC.

The gene calls are TRBV10-1 and TRBJ2-3; no clear D gene. The CDR3 runs to 12 residues. Germline lookup yields CDR1 WNHNN and CDR2 SYGVQD (reference sequence). The germline V and J ends were trimmed by 6 bases and 6 bases, with 10 bases remaining between them. This CDR3 reads CASSSSGDTQYF. The DNA for the CDR3 is TGCGCCAGCAGCTCGTCCGGGGATACGCAGTATTTT.

The V call is TRBV6-5, the J call TRBJ1-1, with 11 positions matching TRBD1. CDR1 MNHEY and CDR2 SVGAGI come from the germline V gene. The CDR3 loop spans 14 amino acids. The trim removed 8 bases at V and 4 bases at J, leaving 6 bases unmatched. The CDR3 sequence: CASPRGQGATEAFF. The CDR3 bases are TGTGCCAGCCCCCGCGGACAGGGGGCCACTGAAGCTTTCTTT.

This rearrangement joins TRBV11-2 to TRBJ2-3; 13 nucleotides agree with TRBD2. The germline gives CDR1 SGHAT, CDR2 FQNNGV. With V trimmed by 3 bases and J by 5 bases, 2 bases remained unmatched. The CDR3 has 15 residues. Written as DNA, the CDR3 is TGTGCCAGCAGCTTTACTAGCGGGGGGGGAGATACGCAGTATTTT. Translation gives CASSFTSGGGDTQYF.

V is TRBV9 and J is TRBJ2-5; perhaps TRBD2 as D (6 bases). The V and J ends lost 4 bases and 3 bases respectively, with 19 bases between them. Per the germline V gene, CDR1 is SGDLS and CDR2 is YYNGEE. The CDR3 covers 16 residues. The CDR3 bases are TGTGCCAGCAGCTCCCGGGACTTCACTTCAAAAGAGACCCAGTACTTC. Encoded protein: CASSSRDFTSKETQYF.

The gene calls are TRBV5-1 and TRBJ2-1, with a tentative D call TRBD1 (9 bases). V gave up 1 base and J gave up 8 bases, with 31 bases separating them. The CDR3 contains 20 residues. The germline gives CDR1 SGHRS, CDR2 YFSETQ. The CDR3 sequence: CASSLPRDREPGLGIYEQFF. CDR3 DNA sequence: TGCGCCAGCAGCTTGCCCCGGGACAGGGAGCCGGGACTAGGTATATATGAGCAGTTCTTC.

The table lists this clone with a count of one. J is TRBJ1-5 and V is TRBV5-6; D might be TRBD1 (6 bases). The CDR3 sequence is 14 residues long. Trimming removed 4 bases from V and 5 bases from J, with 13 bases in between. The germline V gene encodes CDR1 SGHDT and CDR2 YYEEEE. The CDR3 nucleotides read TGTGCCAGCAGCCAGGGGCTAGGGGATCAGCCCCAGCATTTT. This gives the protein CASSQGLGDQPQHF. The variable domain in full, with the rest retrieved from reference TRBV5-6 and TRBJ1-5, is DAGVTQSPTHLIKTRGQQVTLRCSPKSGHDTVSWYQQALGQGPQFIFQYYEEEERQRGNFPDRFSGHQFPNYSSELNVNALLLGDSALYLCASSQGLGDQPQHFGDGTRLSIL.

A few counts support this clone. This chain connects TRBV25-1 to TRBJ1-4, with D possibly matching TRBD1 (5 bases). V dropped 2 bases and J dropped 7 bases, with 14 bases sitting between them. Germline CDR1 and CDR2: MGHDK and SYGVNS. The length of the CDR3 is 15 residues. This CDR3 is CASSEGVGRGEKLFF. As DNA, the CDR3 is TGTGCCAGCAGTGAAGGGGTGGGGCGCGGTGAAAAACTGTTTTTT.

V is TRBV2 and J is TRBJ2-1; 9 bases map to TRBD1. CDR3 length: 12 amino acids. V lost 6 bases and J lost 12; bases outside the gene matches: 6. Germline lookup yields CDR1 SNHLY and CDR2 FYNNEI. CDR3 DNA: TGTGCCAGCAGGGGGGACAGGGTAAGGCAGTTCTTC. It translates to CASRGDRVRQFF.

The chain employs TRBV10-3 and TRBJ1-5, with D hard to call. Germline CDR1 is ENHRY and CDR2 is SYGVKD. V was cut by 0 bases and J by 0 bases, with 9 bases left in between. The CDR3 has 16 residues. This CDR3 reads CAISESIGLSNQPQHF. In DNA, the CDR3 is TGTGCCATCAGTGAGTCAATAGGGCTTAGCAATCAGCCCCAGCATTTT.

In this sample, this clone turned up once. The V gene is TRBV27, the J gene TRBJ1-2, with 9 bases fitting TRBD1. Germline values: CDR1 MNHEY, CDR2 SMNVEV (reference sequence). This CDR3 comprises 15 residues. V lost 5 bases, J lost 7 bases, and 11 bases stayed unmatched. In DNA, the CDR3 is TGTGCCAGCAGTCCGCGCTGGACAGGGGTGGGTGGCTACACCTTC. The encoded protein is CASSPRWTGVGGYTF.

The chain uses TRBV14 and TRBJ2-2, with D unclear. Trimming took off 4 bases at V and 1 base at J, with 7 bases between the two ends. The CDR3 extends over 14 amino acids. CDR1 is SGHDN, CDR2 FVKESK, per germline. For the CDR3, the DNA is TGTGCCAGCAGCCTGGGGTTGAACACCGGGGAGCTGTTTTTT. As protein: CASSLGLNTGELFF.

This clone was observed a single time. V is TRBV10-3 and J is TRBJ1-5; 7 bases are a match to TRBD1. J lost 5 bases, V lost 3 bases, and 4 bases had no gene match. This CDR3 has 14 amino acids. Germline V lookup: CDR1 ENHRY, CDR2 SYGVKD. In DNA, the CDR3 is TGTGCCATCAGTGAAGGGGGCAGAGATCAGCCCCAGCATTTT. Protein product: CAISEGGRDQPQHF.

In its sample, this clone was seen once. In DNA form, the CDR3 reads TGCGCCAGCAGCGGGGGGACTAGCGGCCCCTACGAGCAGTACTTC. It yields the protein CASSGGTSGPYEQYF. This chain uses TRBV5-1 with TRBJ2-7, with 11 bases lining up with TRBD2. The CDR3 sequence is 15 residues long. Trimming took 4 bases from V and 2 from J; bases not matched to a gene: 5. CDR1 and CDR2 (germline): SGHRS, YFSETQ.

The rearrangement uses TRBV27 and TRBJ2-7; TRBD2 might be the D (6 bases). Germline lookup yields CDR1 MNHEY and CDR2 SMNVEV (reference sequence). This CDR3 is built from 12 residues. V was clipped by 3 bases and J by 7 bases, with 10 bases between them. CDR3 nucleotides: TGTGCCAGCAGTTTTAATGCGGGGGAGCAGTACTTC. It yields the protein CASSFNAGEQYF.

This clone has only one observation. The chain is built from TRBV13 and TRBJ1-1; perhaps TRBD1 as D (5 bases). The V gene lost 6 bases and the J gene lost 7 bases, with 18 bases spanning the gap. This CDR3 is 14 amino acids long. Germline CDR1 reads PRHDT; CDR2 reads FYEKMQ (reference sequence). The CDR3 loop reads CASRRRGGIVEAFF. The DNA for the CDR3 is TGTGCCAGCAGGCGTCGCGGGGGTATAGTTGAAGCTTTCTTT.

V gene TRBV15 combines with J gene TRBJ2-7; 8 bases line up with TRBD1. The junction had 8 bases not matched to a gene; V was cut back by 4 bases and J by 3 bases. In germline, CDR1 is LNHNV, CDR2 YYDKDF (reference sequence). This CDR3 is 15 amino acids long. CDR3: CATSTRDRLDYEQYF. For the CDR3, the DNA is TGTGCCACCAGCACGCGGGACAGGCTGGACTACGAGCAGTACTTC. Full variable domain (rest looked up from reference TRBV15 and TRBJ2-7): DAMVIQNPRYQVTQFGKPVTLSCSQTLNHNVMYWYQQKSSQAPKLLFHYYDKDFNNEADTPDNFQSRRPNTSFCFLDIRSPGLGDTAMYLCATSTRDRLDYEQYFGPGTRLTVT.

The chain links TRBV6-5 to TRBJ1-2; no reliable D call. The germline CDR1 and CDR2 sequences are MNHEY and SVGAGI. The germline V and J ends were trimmed by 2 bases and 6 bases, with 10 bases remaining between them. This CDR3 is 13 amino acids long. CDR3 coding DNA: TGTGCCAGCAGTTACGGGCCTTTGGATGGCTACACCTTC. Its translation: CASSYGPLDGYTF.

The sample holds a few counts of this clone. This rearrangement joins TRBV5-1 to TRBJ1-5, with 8 bases identical to TRBD1. The germline V gene encodes CDR1 SGHRS and CDR2 YFSETQ. The CDR3 runs 15 residues. Germline trimming cut 4 bases from V and 2 bases from J; bases unmatched to any gene: 5. This chain's CDR3 is CASSPQGAGNQPQHF. In nucleotides, the CDR3 is TGCGCCAGCAGCCCTCAGGGGGCCGGCAATCAGCCCCAGCATTTT. Using reference TRBV5-1 and TRBJ1-5 for the parts outside the CDR3, the full variable domain is KAGVTQTPRYLIKTRGQQVTLSCSPISGHRSVSWYQQTPGQGLQFLFEYFSETQRNKGNFPGRFSGRQFSNSRSEMNVSTLELGDSALYLCASSPQGAGNQPQHFGDGTRLSIL.

V and J are TRBV5-6 and TRBJ1-4; unclear D gene. V lost 4 bases, J lost 2 bases, and 9 bases lay in between. In germline, CDR1 is SGHDT, CDR2 YYEEEE. The CDR3 sequence is 14 residues long. CDR3 loop: CASSTTGTNEKLFF. CDR3 nucleotide sequence: TGTGCCAGCAGCACGACTGGGACTAATGAAAAACTGTTTTTT.

V usage is TRBV6-5 and J usage is TRBJ1-5; TRBD1 matches at 7 bases. The CDR3 covers 14 residues. CDR1 and CDR2 (germline): MNHEY, SVGAGI. V lost 6 bases to trimming and J lost 6 bases; unmatched junction nucleotides: 8. This CDR3 reads CASSDREGGQPQHF. The CDR3, as DNA: TGTGCCAGCAGCGACAGGGAAGGCGGTCAGCCCCAGCATTTT.

V is TRBV27 and J is TRBJ1-5; D not resolved. Deletions cut 2 bases from V and 5 bases from J, with 10 bases between. Germline CDR1 is MNHEY and CDR2 is SMNVEV (reference sequence). The CDR3 spans 14 residues. The DNA of the CDR3 is TGTGCCAGCAGTTTAAGGGTCGGTTATCAGCCCCAGCATTTT. Its translation is CASSLRVGYQPQHF.

This clone was observed a single time. This chain uses TRBV11-3 with TRBJ2-3; TRBD1 aligns across 7 bases. The CDR3 sequence is 15 residues long. The junction had 7 bases not matched to a gene; V was cut back by 5 bases and J by 2 bases. Per germline, CDR1 SGHNT and CDR2 YENEEA. The CDR3 protein is CASSPGQSFTDTQYF. CDR3 DNA sequence: TGTGCCAGCAGCCCGGGACAGAGTTTCACAGATACGCAGTATTTT.

This chain links TRBV6-5 with TRBJ1-2; D not resolved. Germline V gene lookup returns CDR1 MNHEY and CDR2 SVGAGI. Trimming removed 0 bases at V and 4 bases at J, with 12 bases between. The CDR3 covers 15 residues. The CDR3 is CASSYSMVLGYGYTF. In DNA, the CDR3 is TGTGCCAGCAGTTACTCCATGGTTCTTGGCTATGGCTACACCTTC.

The rearrangement uses TRBV7-3 and TRBJ2-7; no definite D call. CDR3 length equals 13 residues. Per the germline V gene, CDR1 is SGHTA and CDR2 is FQGTGA. V was cut by 4 bases and J by 6 bases, with 13 bases left in between. CDR3 coding DNA: TGTGCCAGCAGCTATGGTGTCGCCGGCGAGCAGTACTTC. Amino acids: CASSYGVAGEQYF.

The V and J genes are TRBV27 and TRBJ2-1; D gene ambiguous. CDR1 MNHEY and CDR2 SMNVEV come from the germline V gene (reference sequence). Trimming pared 7 bases from V and 3 bases from J, leaving 10 bases between. This CDR3 is 13 amino acids long. The CDR3 region is CASTPLGYNEQFF. The CDR3, as DNA: TGTGCCAGCACCCCTCTAGGCTACAATGAGCAGTTCTTC.

This clone has more than one count but fewer than ten. V gene TRBV6-5 combines with J gene TRBJ1-1, with 7 positions matching TRBD1. From germline, CDR1 is MNHEY and CDR2 SVGAGI. Trimming removed 6 bases from V and 4 bases from J; junction bases left unmatched: 11. This CDR3 is 15 amino acids long. CDR3 DNA sequence: TGTGCCAGCAGGCCCTACAGGGGAGGGAGCACTGAAGCTTTCTTT. Translated: CASRPYRGGSTEAFF.